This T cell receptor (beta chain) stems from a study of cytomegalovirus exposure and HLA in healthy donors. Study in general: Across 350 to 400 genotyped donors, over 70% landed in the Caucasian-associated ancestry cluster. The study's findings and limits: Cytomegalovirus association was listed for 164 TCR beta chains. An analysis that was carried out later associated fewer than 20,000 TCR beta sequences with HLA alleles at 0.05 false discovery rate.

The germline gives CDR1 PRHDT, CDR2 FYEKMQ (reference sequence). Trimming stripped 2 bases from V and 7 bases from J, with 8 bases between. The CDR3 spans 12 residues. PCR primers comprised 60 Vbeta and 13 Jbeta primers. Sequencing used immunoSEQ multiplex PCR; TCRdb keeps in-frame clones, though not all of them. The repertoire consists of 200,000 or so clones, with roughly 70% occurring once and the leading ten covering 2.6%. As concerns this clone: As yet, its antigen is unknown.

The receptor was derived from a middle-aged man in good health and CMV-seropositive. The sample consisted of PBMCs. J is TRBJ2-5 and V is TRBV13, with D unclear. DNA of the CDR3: TGTGCCAGCAGCTTACTCTCCGGGACCCAGTACTTC. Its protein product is CASSLLSGTQYF. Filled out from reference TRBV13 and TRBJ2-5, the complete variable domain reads AAGVIQSPRHLIKEKRETATLKCYPIPRHDTVYWYQQGPGQDPQFLISFYEKMQSDKGSIPDRFSAQQFSDYHSELNMSSLELGDSALYFCASSLLSGTQYFGPGTRLLVL.